These 15 T cell receptor beta chains originate from one sample sequenced in a study of shared clonotypes between healthy human individuals. Assay: immunoSEQ multiplex PCR; the TCRdb copy retains only in-frame clones and omits some. The table lists roughly 890,000 clones, 80% to 95% of them singletons. CD45RO-negative, CCR7-selected cells formed the naive CD8 fraction, which excluded terminally differentiated effector memory CD45RA+ cells. The sequenced sample consisted of naive CD8+ T cells sorted from blood. These receptor sequences come from a man in his thirties or forties in good health.

The chain employs TRBV23-1 and TRBJ1-1, with 11 bases lining up with TRBD1. TRBV23-1 is an ORF for which the function is uncertain. The CDR3 extends over 21 amino acids. The junction had 18 bases not matched to a gene; V was cut back by 0 bases and J by 3 bases. CDR3 nucleotide sequence: TGCGCCAGCAGTCAATCAGTGGACAGGGGGCAGTCGATTAGTGGGGACACTGAAGCTTTCTTT. This codes for CASSQSVDRGQSISGDTEAFF.

The J gene is TRBJ2-3, the V gene TRBV11-2; no clear D. V lost 3 bases, J lost 2 bases, and 18 bases lay in between. Germline assignment: CDR1 SGHAT and CDR2 FQNNGV. CDR3 size: 17 residues. CDR3 bases: TGTGCCAGCAGCTTCCGTAGATTTATAACCATCACAGATACGCAGTATTTT. The encoded protein is CASSFRRFITITDTQYF. The entire variable domain, with the rest obtained from reference TRBV11-2 and TRBJ2-3, is as follows: EAGVAQSPRYKIIEKRQSVAFWCNPISGHATLYWYQQILGQGPKLLIQFQNNGVVDDSQLPKDRFSAERLKGVDSTLKIQPAKLEDSAVYLCASSFRRFITITDTQYFGPGTRLTVL.

The chain combines TRBV5-1 with TRBJ2-1; TRBD2 agrees at 7 bases. Trimming cost V 1 base and J 2 bases; bases outside gene matches: 6. This CDR3 region has 16 residues. Germline lookup yields CDR1 SGHRS and CDR2 YFSETQ. CDR3 sequence reads: CASSLWSGGAYNEQFF. CDR3 bases: TGCGCCAGCAGCTTGTGGTCGGGAGGTGCCTACAATGAGCAGTTCTTC.

As concerns this clone: Mismatch with germline at one junction end may stem from a read error. The chain couples TRBV30 to TRBJ2-7; 10 positions agree with TRBD1. This CDR3 contains 12 residues. Germline V CDR1 and CDR2: GTSNPN, SVGIG (reference sequence). CDR3: CAWSVGQGEPFF. The CDR3 nucleotides read TGTGCCTGGAGTGTCGGACAGGGGGAACCCTTCTTC.

About this clone: This sample also contains other DNA sequences that code for the same CDR3. This chain uses TRBV2 with TRBJ1-1; TRBD1 agrees at 9 bases. There are 12 residues in the CDR3. Germline CDR1 reads SNHLY; CDR2 reads FYNNEI. J gave up 2 bases and V 10 bases, and 2 bases lay outside the gene matches. The CDR3 DNA reads TGTGCCACGGGACAGGGCAACACTGAAGCTTTCTTT. Protein: CATGQGNTEAFF. The full variable domain, in which reference TRBV2 and TRBJ1-1 provide the parts outside the CDR3, is EPEVTQTPSHQVTQMGQEVILRCVPISNHLYFYWYRQILGQKVEFLVSFYNNEISEKSEIFDDQFSVERPDGSNFTLKIRSTKLEDSAMYFCATGQGNTEAFFGQGTRLTVV.

A word on this clone: A read error is the likely source, as a far larger clone sits one nucleotide away. The sample has other DNA sequences that encode this CDR3 too. The V call is TRBV10-2, the J call TRBJ2-1; 12 bases fit TRBD2. The trim removed 6 bases at V and 4 bases at J, leaving 4 bases unmatched. Germline CDR1 is WSHSY and CDR2 is SAAADI. The CDR3 consists of 15 residues. The CDR3 region has the DNA TGCGCCAGCAGCGTGGGACTAGCGGGTTACAATGAGCAGTTCTTC. Translating gives CASSVGLAGYNEQFF.

The genes are TRBV27 and TRBJ1-2; D unclear. The CDR3 has 12 amino acids. Trimming stripped 2 bases from V and 7 bases from J, with 8 bases between. Germline CDR1 MNHEY, CDR2 SMNVEV (reference sequence). The CDR3 sequence is CASSLDGSGYTF. CDR3 DNA: TGTGCCAGCAGTTTAGATGGGAGTGGCTACACCTTC.

The V call is TRBV7-6, the J call TRBJ2-5; TRBD2 aligns across 9 bases. The CDR3 totals 18 residues. J lost 1 base, V lost 5 bases, and 14 bases had no gene match. CDR1 is SGHVS, CDR2 FNYEAQ, per germline. The CDR3 protein is CASSAWDSGSYLQETQYF. CDR3 nucleotide sequence: TGTGCCAGCAGCGCGTGGGATAGCGGGAGCTACCTCCAAGAGACCCAGTACTTC.

The rearrangement uses TRBV28 and TRBJ2-5, with no clear D. Per germline, CDR1 MDHEN and CDR2 SYDVKM. The CDR3 runs 16 residues. The V gene lost 4 bases and the J gene lost 4 bases, with 19 bases spanning the gap. CDR3 amino acids: CASSSSERARRETQYF. The CDR3 nucleotides read TGTGCCAGCAGTTCCTCAGAAAGGGCCCGACGAGAGACCCAGTACTTC.

The chain carries TRBV9 and TRBJ2-5; 9 bases line up with TRBD2. Per the germline V gene, CDR1 is SGDLS and CDR2 is YYNGEE. The J segment lost 3 bases and the V segment lost 2 bases, leaving 5 bases of the junction unmatched. This CDR3 contains 15 residues. The CDR3 protein is CASSVETSGKETQYF. The CDR3, as DNA: TGTGCCAGCAGCGTCGAGACTAGCGGAAAAGAGACCCAGTACTTC.

The chain recombines TRBV7-8 with TRBJ1-1; TRBD1 aligns across 11 bases. Looked up from germline, CDR1 is SGHVS and CDR2 is FQNEAQ. Trimming removed 5 bases from V and 0 bases from J; junction bases left unmatched: 5. The CDR3 is 16 residues long. For the CDR3, the DNA is TGTGCCAGCAGCCTAGGACAGGGGGCCCTGAACACTGAAGCTTTCTTT. Translating it yields CASSLGQGALNTEAFF.

This clone appeared a single time. V is TRBV6-6 and J is TRBJ2-7; no clear D gene. V was shortened by 6 bases and J by 2 bases, with 8 bases between the two germline ends. The CDR3 sequence is 12 residues long. CDR1 MNHNY and CDR2 SVGAGI come from the germline V gene (reference sequence). Here the CDR3 reads CASSPTAYEQYF. The CDR3 DNA follows: TGTGCCAGCAGCCCAACCGCCTACGAGCAGTACTTC.

The J gene is TRBJ1-5, the V gene TRBV4-1, with unresolved D. V was cut by 1 base and J by 3 bases, with 7 bases left in between. In germline, CDR1 is MGHRA, CDR2 YSYEKL. The CDR3 extends over 14 amino acids. In nucleotides, the CDR3 is TGCGCCAGCAGCCAAGTCGGATTCAATCAGCCCCAGCATTTT. It translates to CASSQVGFNQPQHF.

V and J are TRBV15 and TRBJ2-7; tentatively, D is TRBD1 (5 bases). The CDR3 extends over 15 amino acids. V lost 8 bases, J lost 0 bases, and 17 bases lay in between. Germline V gene lookup returns CDR1 LNHNV and CDR2 YYDKDF (reference sequence). The CDR3 DNA is TGTGCCACCTCTGCGGTGGGGCCGAGCTCCTACGAGCAGTACTTC. Its translation: CATSAVGPSSYEQYF.

V usage is TRBV9 and J usage is TRBJ2-1; 8 bases are a match to TRBD1. J gave up 5 bases and V 4 bases, and 11 bases lay outside the gene matches. Germline V gene sequence: CDR1 SGDLS, CDR2 YYNGEE. The CDR3 is 16 residues long. CDR3 sequence reads: CASSPRQGPPNNEQFF. The CDR3 bases are TGTGCCAGCAGCCCCCGACAGGGGCCCCCAAACAATGAGCAGTTCTTC.